The TCR beta chain described here comes from a study of shared clonotypes between healthy human individuals. The trim removed 10 bases at V and 5 bases at J, leaving 6 bases unmatched. CDR1 is ENHRY, CDR2 SYGVKD, per germline. This CDR3 spans 14 amino acids. This clone was detected only a few times. The data were produced by immunoSEQ multiplex PCR, yet TCRdb's version contains in-frame clones alone and is incomplete. The top ten clones hold approximately 12% of a sample with 450,000 to 550,000 clones, about four fifths of them seen once. Sequenced material: PBMCs. The source is a woman aged 40 to 50 in good health. Some clones in this sample may be carry-over from other donors' samples. This chain joins TRBV10-3 and TRBJ2-1; 12 nucleotides align to TRBD2. Written as DNA, the CDR3 is TGTGCCACGAGGACTAGCGGGACCGACAATGAGCAGTTCTTC. Translation: CATRTSGTDNEQFF.